The 9 T cell receptor beta chains given below trace back to one sample, sequenced in a study of T cell repertoires in cytomegalovirus infection. MiXCR, run by TCRdb on the reads, gives a single entry per CDR3 protein. This table has around 450,000 distinct CDR3 sequences, 30% to 40% appearing once. Sequencing was performed on PBMCs. These receptor sequences come from a human donor in good health (CMV status not recorded). Some clones in this sample may be carry-over from other donors' samples.

This clonotype showed up many times. The rearrangement joins TRBV11-2 to TRBJ2-1; no firm D call. V shed 0 bases and J shed 5 bases, with 14 bases lying between them. The CDR3 extends over 16 amino acids. Per the germline V gene, CDR1 is SGHAT and CDR2 is FQNNGV. CDR3 DNA sequence: TGTGCCAGCAGCTTAGATGAATGGGAAACAAACAATGAGCAGTTCTTC. It translates to CASSLDEWETNNEQFF.

This clonotype occurred many times. V gene TRBV7-2 combines with J gene TRBJ2-3, with 8 bases that match TRBD2. Germline CDR1 and CDR2: SGHTA and FQGNSA. The CDR3 extends over 18 amino acids. The V and J ends lost 5 bases and 0 bases, in that order; junction bases with no gene match: 13. The CDR3 region has the DNA TGTGCCAGCAGCCCCGGGGTAGCGGGGCCCCTCAGCACAGATACGCAGTATTTT. As protein: CASSPGVAGPLSTDTQYF.

The rearrangement joins TRBV6-1 to TRBJ1-1, with 7 bases identical to TRBD1. The J segment lost 3 bases and the V segment lost 5 bases, leaving 9 bases of the junction unmatched. The CDR3 spans 15 residues. Germline V gene data show CDR1 as MNHNS and CDR2 as SASEGT. CDR3 protein: CASSYGRGLYTEAFF. In DNA, the CDR3 is TGTGCCAGCAGTTACGGGAGGGGGCTGTACACTGAAGCTTTCTTT.

This clonotype was counted ten times or more. V usage is TRBV4-1 and J usage is TRBJ2-7, with 11 positions matching TRBD2. CDR1 and CDR2 from the germline V gene are MGHRA and YSYEKL. The CDR3 is 17 amino acids. J was trimmed by 6 bases and V by 4 bases; bases with no gene match: 14. In DNA form, the CDR3 reads TGCGCCAGCAGCCGAAGACTAGCGGGGTCCCCTTCGTCCGAGCAGTACTTC. Translating gives CASSRRLAGSPSSEQYF.

This clonotype was observed a handful of times. This chain uses TRBV11-2 with TRBJ2-3; TRBD2 agrees at 12 bases. The CDR3 is 18 amino acids. The V segment lost 5 bases and the J segment 7 bases; nucleotides outside the gene matches: 16. Germline V gene lookup returns CDR1 SGHAT and CDR2 FQNNGV. The CDR3 nucleotides are TGTGCCAGCAGCCGACGACTTCTAGCGGGGGGGCCGGGAAATACGCAGTATTTT. This codes for CASSRRLLAGGPGNTQYF.

This clonotype was counted between two and nine times. V is TRBV27 and J is TRBJ2-6; no firm D call. Germline V gene lookup returns CDR1 MNHEY and CDR2 SMNVEV (reference sequence). The CDR3 has 14 residues. V was clipped by 4 bases and J by 3 bases, with 7 bases between them. CDR3 DNA: TGTGCCAGCAGTTCTCAAAATGGGGCCAACGTCCTGACTTTC. It specifies CASSSQNGANVLTF.

This clonotype showed up just a few times. The V and J genes are TRBV11-2 and TRBJ2-7, with TRBD1 as a possible D gene (6 bases). Between the trimmed V and J ends, which lost 4 bases and 1 base, there was a span of 11 bases. In germline, CDR1 is SGHAT, CDR2 FQNNGV. The CDR3 extends over 14 amino acids. CDR3 loop: CASSSGTPSYEQYF. Here the CDR3 DNA reads TGTGCCAGCAGCTCCGGGACACCATCCTACGAGCAGTACTTC.

The chain uses TRBV2 and TRBJ1-2; D not certain. This CDR3 has 13 amino acids. The V gene's germline CDR1 is SNHLY and CDR2 FYNNEI. Trimming took 4 bases from V and 2 from J, leaving 8 bases between them. CDR3 DNA: TGTGCCAGCAGTGTGATTGAGAACTATGGCTACACCTTC. Translating gives CASSVIENYGYTF.

The V gene is TRBV6-5, the J gene TRBJ2-4; 11 nucleotides line up with TRBD2. V lost 2 bases, J lost 6 bases, and 3 bases stayed unmatched. CDR3 length: 15 amino acids. Germline V gene sequence: CDR1 MNHEY, CDR2 SVGAGI. CDR3 protein: CASSYRLAGGNIQYF. Written as DNA, the CDR3 is TGTGCCAGCAGTTACCGTCTAGCGGGGGGAAACATTCAGTACTTC.